A single sample gave rise to the 26 T cell receptor beta chains below, sequenced in a study of Graves' ophthalmopathy and Graves' hyperthyroidism. Amplified TCR beta CDR3 regions were obtained using RNA transcripts as template. First-round RT-PCR with HTBI primers preceded a second-round multiplex PCR. In TCRdb, the multiplex PCR reads were re-called with MiXCR into one record per CDR3 protein. Counted here are 600,000 to 650,000 distinct CDR3 sequences, 20% to 25% occurring once; the ten biggest clones make up approximately 7.7%. Sequencing used peripheral blood. Every receptor here comes from a young woman with stable Graves' hyperthyroidism. Some clones in this sample may be carry-over from other donors' samples.

This clonotype was observed a handful of times. This rearrangement joins TRBV5-4 to TRBJ2-7; possibly TRBD1 for D (6 bases). This CDR3 spans 18 amino acids. Germline CDR1 is SGHNT and CDR2 is YYREEE (reference sequence). V was shortened by 3 bases and J by 6 bases, with 28 bases between the two germline ends. Here the CDR3 DNA reads TGTGCCAGCAGCTCAGGCTGGGATAGGGGGACGAAATATTCCGAGCAGTACTTC. Amino acid sequence: CASSSGWDRGTKYSEQYF.

Points on this clonotype: Sequence at one end of the junction differs from germline and may be a read error. This chain joins TRBV9 and TRBJ2-4; TRBD2 aligns across 8 bases. The length of the CDR3 is 13 residues. CDR1 SGDLS and CDR2 YYNGEE come from the germline V gene. CDR3 DNA sequence: TGTGCCAGCAGCGCCATAGCGGGGCACATTAAGTACTTC. Amino acids: CASSAIAGHIKYF. The whole variable domain, filled in from reference TRBV9 and TRBJ2-4, reads DSGVTQTPKHLITATGQRVTLRCSPRSGDLSVYWYQQSLDQGLQFLIQYYNGEERAKGNILERFSAQQFPDLHSELNLSSLELGDSALYFCASSAIAGHIKYFGAGTRLSVL.

The sample holds a few counts of this clonotype. V gene TRBV6-5 combines with J gene TRBJ2-7; 7 bases align to TRBD1. Germline trimming cut 0 bases from V and 2 bases from J; bases unmatched to any gene: 4. Germline-derived CDR1 and CDR2 are MNHEY and SVGAGI. The CDR3 is made up of 15 amino acids. CDR3 in DNA: TGTGCCAGCAGTTACTCGCAGGGGGTTCCCTACGAGCAGTACTTC. The encoded protein is CASSYSQGVPYEQYF.

This clonotype was observed a few times. This rearrangement joins TRBV7-9 to TRBJ1-1; no clear D gene. Germline V lookup: CDR1 SEHNR, CDR2 FQNEAQ (reference sequence). The CDR3 sequence is 12 residues long. V was cut by 2 bases and J by 10 bases, with 11 bases left in between. The CDR3: CASSLNGEGAFF. CDR3 in DNA: TGTGCCAGCAGCTTAAACGGCGAGGGAGCTTTCTTT.

This clonotype has at least ten counts. This chain links TRBV27 with TRBJ2-5; 15 positions match TRBD2. V was clipped by 5 bases and J by 1 base; unmatched bases: 14. Germline V gives CDR1 MNHEY, CDR2 SMNVEV (reference sequence). This CDR3 has 20 residues. The CDR3 is CASSPKGLAGGNRLQETQYF. CDR3 sequence (DNA): TGTGCCAGCAGTCCTAAAGGACTAGCGGGGGGGAACCGCCTCCAAGAGACCCAGTACTTC.

This clonotype was counted at least ten times. V and J are TRBV7-2 and TRBJ2-7; unclear D gene. Germline CDR1 and CDR2: SGHTA and FQGNSA. The CDR3 has 11 amino acids. Trimming shortened V by 4 bases and J by 3 bases, and 4 bases separated the two germline ends. CDR3 residues: CASSSFYEQYF. The CDR3 DNA sequence: TGTGCCAGCAGCTCATTCTACGAGCAGTACTTC.

In its sample, this clonotype was seen many times. The V call is TRBV11-2, the J call TRBJ2-5; 10 nucleotides align to TRBD2. From germline, CDR1 is SGHAT and CDR2 FQNNGV. The V segment lost 7 bases and the J segment 5 bases; nucleotides outside the gene matches: 7. There are 14 residues in the CDR3. The chain's CDR3 is CASTLGLARETQYF. Here the CDR3 DNA reads TGTGCCAGCACCCTGGGACTAGCGAGGGAGACCCAGTACTTC.

This clonotype was seen ten or more times. The chain couples TRBV9 to TRBJ2-7; D may be TRBD1 (5 bases). From germline, CDR1 is SGDLS and CDR2 YYNGEE. This CDR3 spans 14 amino acids. V gave up 3 bases and J gave up 3 bases, with 13 bases separating them. CDR3: CASSELDSDYEQYF. CDR3 DNA sequence: TGTGCCAGCAGCGAATTAGACAGTGACTACGAGCAGTACTTC.

This clonotype was observed a handful of times. Here the CDR3 DNA reads TGTGCCAGCAGTCCCCTTGGGAGCGGGAGGTCCTACGAGCAGTACTTC. Amino acid sequence: CASSPLGSGRSYEQYF. V and J are TRBV6-5 and TRBJ2-7; 9 bases are shared with TRBD2. The V gene's germline CDR1 is MNHEY and CDR2 SVGAGI. After removal of 5 bases from V and 1 base from J, the junction contained 9 bases not matched to a gene. This CDR3 has 16 amino acids.

There are many counts of this clonotype. This chain connects TRBV10-1 to TRBJ2-2; D not resolved. The CDR3 covers 15 residues. Germline assignment: CDR1 WNHNN and CDR2 SYGVQD (reference sequence). V dropped 5 bases and J dropped 5 bases, with 15 bases sitting between them. CDR3 bases: TGCGCCAGCAGTACTCGGCGGCTGCCGACCGGGGAGCTGTTTTTT. It codes for CASSTRRLPTGELFF.

This clonotype was seen ten or more times. The V call is TRBV20-1, the J call TRBJ2-2; a possible D gene is TRBD1 (6 bases). Germline V gene data show CDR1 as DFQATT and CDR2 as SNEGSKA (reference sequence). Trimming removed 3 bases from V and 6 bases from J, with 17 bases in between. The CDR3 consists of 15 residues. The CDR3 DNA is TGCAGTGCTAGTGGGGCCAGGGGAATCGCCGGGGAGCTGTTTTTT. The encoded protein is CSASGARGIAGELFF.

On this clonotype: This could be a read error, since a much larger clone is one nucleotide away. The V gene is TRBV6-1, the J gene TRBJ2-5; 10 bases line up with TRBD2. CDR1 is MNHNS and CDR2 is SASEGT in the germline V gene. The CDR3 has 16 amino acids. As DNA, the CDR3 is TGTGCCAGCAGAGCTAGCGGGAGCGGGTACCAAGAGACCAAGTACTTC. As protein: CASRASGSGYQETKYF.

At least ten counts were recorded for this clonotype. The rearrangement links TRBV5-1 to TRBJ1-5; no clear D gene. V lost 0 bases, J lost 6 bases, and 13 bases lay in between. The CDR3 covers 15 residues. Germline-derived CDR1 and CDR2 are SGHRS and YFSETQ. CDR3 in amino acids: CASSLEGYGSQPQHF. DNA of the CDR3: TGCGCCAGCAGCTTGGAAGGGTACGGAAGTCAGCCCCAGCATTTT.

This clonotype was recorded at least ten times. CDR3 sequence (DNA): TGTGCCAGCACTCCCGGGACAGGGGCGATTTACGGCACTGAAGCTTTCTTT. Protein: CASTPGTGAIYGTEAFF. V is TRBV12-3 or TRBV12-4 and J is TRBJ1-1, with TRBD1 identical over 10 bases. Trimming removed 7 bases from V and 4 bases from J; junction bases left unmatched: 15. The CDR3 extends over 17 amino acids.

This clonotype was counted ten times or more. This rearrangement joins TRBV2 to TRBJ2-2; TRBD1 agrees at 8 bases. The CDR3 spans 16 residues. Per germline, CDR1 SNHLY and CDR2 FYNNEI. The junction had 6 bases not matched to a gene; V was cut back by 5 bases and J by 1 base. The CDR3 DNA sequence: TGTGCCAGCAGTCGTGGACAGGGACGGAACACCGGGGAGCTGTTTTTT. This sequence encodes CASSRGQGRNTGELFF.

The chain has TRBV9 and TRBJ2-7; possibly TRBD1 for D (5 bases). The CDR3 runs 13 residues. Trimming took 3 bases from V and 5 from J, leaving 12 bases between them. The germline V gene encodes CDR1 SGDLS and CDR2 YYNGEE. CDR3 protein: CASSADILHEQYF. CDR3 DNA: TGTGCCAGCAGCGCGGACATCCTCCACGAGCAGTACTTC.

This clonotype was found a few times. The chain uses TRBV2 and TRBJ2-7; D possibly uses TRBD1 or TRBD2 (5 bases each). Germline V gives CDR1 SNHLY, CDR2 FYNNEI. The CDR3 sequence is 12 residues long. V was trimmed by 8 bases and J by 4 bases, leaving 12 bases between them. The CDR3 region is CASGRDGYEQYF. CDR3 bases: TGTGCCAGCGGCAGGGACGGGTACGAGCAGTACTTC.

This clonotype was counted a few times. The chain recombines TRBV14 with TRBJ1-6; possibly TRBD1 for D (5 bases). The CDR3 runs to 18 residues. Germline V gives CDR1 SGHDN, CDR2 FVKESK. V lost 3 bases and J 11 bases, leaving 26 bases between the germline ends. The CDR3 reads CASSHEPPPGLGIPPLHF. The CDR3 DNA reads as TGTGCCAGCAGCCATGAACCACCTCCGGGACTAGGGATCCCACCCCTCCACTTT.

The chain is built from TRBV28 and TRBJ2-5; D is uncertain. Trimming took off 3 bases at V and 5 bases at J, with 10 bases between the two ends. Germline V lookup: CDR1 MDHEN, CDR2 SYDVKM. This CDR3 has 13 amino acids. The CDR3 reads CASSFRVPETQYF. The DNA of the CDR3 is TGTGCCAGCAGTTTTCGGGTCCCGGAGACCCAGTACTTC.

This clonotype was seen at least ten times. The V call is TRBV6-5, the J call TRBJ2-7; TRBD2 matches 10 bases. The germline V gene has CDR1 MNHEY and CDR2 SVGAGI. The CDR3 has 14 residues. Trimming took 6 bases from V and 0 from J; bases not matched to a gene: 2. The CDR3 sequence is CASSGLADSYEQYF. The CDR3 DNA reads TGTGCCAGCAGCGGACTAGCGGACTCCTACGAGCAGTACTTC.

The J gene is TRBJ1-1, the V gene TRBV20-1; D is ambiguous. This CDR3 has 14 residues. V shed 7 bases and J shed 5 bases, with 20 bases lying between them. Germline CDR1 reads DFQATT; CDR2 reads SNEGSKA (reference sequence). The CDR3 DNA reads as TGCAGTGGCCCGGCGAAGTTACTGGGGACTGAAGCTTTCTTT. Protein: CSGPAKLLGTEAFF.

This clonotype was seen repeatedly, ten times or more. V gene TRBV28 combines with J gene TRBJ1-3, with TRBD1 identical over 12 bases. Germline trimming cut 6 bases from V and 7 bases from J; bases unmatched to any gene: 1. The CDR3 length is 13 residues. Germline assignment: CDR1 MDHEN and CDR2 SYDVKM. The CDR3 loop is CASRGQGANTIYF. The CDR3 coding sequence is TGTGCCAGCAGGGGACAGGGGGCGAACACCATATATTTT.

This clonotype occurred many times. V and J are TRBV28 and TRBJ1-1, with TRBD1 identical over 7 bases. Germline-derived CDR1 and CDR2 are MDHEN and SYDVKM. This CDR3 comprises 15 residues. Germline trimming cut 4 bases from V and 0 bases from J; bases unmatched to any gene: 5. CDR3 sequence reads: CASSWTGKMNTEAFF. DNA for the CDR3: TGTGCCAGCAGTTGGACAGGAAAAATGAACACTGAAGCTTTCTTT.

This clonotype has just a few counts. The V and J genes are TRBV29-1 and TRBJ1-3; 7 positions agree with TRBD1. The CDR3 loop spans 16 amino acids. The V and J ends lost 6 bases and 0 bases, in that order; junction bases with no gene match: 11. Germline V lookup: CDR1 SQVTM, CDR2 ANQGSEA. The CDR3 DNA follows: TGCAGCGTGACAGGGTCCGAAATTTTCTCTGGAAACACCATATATTTT. Protein sequence: CSVTGSEIFSGNTIYF.

This clonotype appeared many times. This rearrangement joins TRBV12-3 or TRBV12-4 to TRBJ1-6; a possible D gene is TRBD1 (6 bases). The CDR3 loop spans 14 amino acids. V was clipped by 2 bases and J by 7 bases, with 9 bases between them. For the CDR3, the DNA is TGTGCCAGCAGTTTACCGGACAGCAATTCACCCCTCCACTTT. This codes for CASSLPDSNSPLHF.

This clonotype was found a few times. V gene TRBV19 combines with J gene TRBJ2-2, with D perhaps being TRBD1 or TRBD2 (5 bases each). The CDR3 loop spans 18 amino acids. Trimming pared 3 bases from V and 3 bases from J, leaving 20 bases between. Germline V gene sequence: CDR1 LNHDA, CDR2 SQIVND (reference sequence). This CDR3 is CASSIRPLEGIHTGELFF. CDR3 nucleotide sequence: TGTGCCAGTAGTATCAGACCGCTTGAGGGGATTCACACCGGGGAGCTGTTTTTT.